This passage covers 10 T cell receptor beta chains from one sample sequenced in a study of OX40 agonist ivuxolimab in advanced cancers. TCRdb keeps only in-frame clones here, not all; method: immunoSEQ multiplex PCR. The sample carries tens of thousands of clones, roughly 85% recorded once. The material sequenced was CD4+ or CD8+ T cells sorted from blood, taken in a trial of the OX40 agonist ivuxolimab. All receptors derive from an adult with an advanced solid tumor such as melanoma, head and neck, liver or kidney cancer.

The rearrangement links TRBV6-5 to TRBJ1-4; D not resolved. CDR1 and CDR2 (germline): MNHEY, SVGAGI. Trimming took 0 bases from V and 0 from J, leaving 8 bases between them. The CDR3 loop spans 16 amino acids. This chain's CDR3 is CASSYSPRPTNEKLFF. The CDR3 region has the DNA TGTGCCAGCAGTTACTCTCCCAGACCAACTAATGAAAAACTGTTTTTT.

The chain recombines TRBV11-2 with TRBJ2-1; 8 bases fit TRBD1. Trimming took 6 bases from V and 10 from J; bases not matched to a gene: 11. The length of the CDR3 is 14 residues. Germline CDR1 is SGHAT and CDR2 is FQNNGV. CDR3 in DNA: TGTGCCAGCAGGCCCGGGGCCGGACAGGGCGAGCAGTTCTTC. This gives the protein CASRPGAGQGEQFF.

V and J are TRBV7-9 and TRBJ1-1, with 7 bases lining up with TRBD1. The CDR3 has 13 residues. Per the germline V gene, CDR1 is SEHNR and CDR2 is FQNEAQ (reference sequence). V trimming: 5 bases; J trimming: 6 bases; junction bases outside the gene matches: 6. This CDR3 reads CASSLNRGAEAFF. The CDR3 DNA follows: TGTGCCAGCAGCCTTAACAGGGGCGCTGAAGCTTTCTTT.

The chain joins TRBV7-2 to TRBJ1-6; D unclear. Trimming took off 1 base at V and 10 bases at J, with 2 bases between the two ends. The CDR3 loop spans 11 amino acids. Germline CDR1 and CDR2: SGHTA and FQGNSA. CDR3 sequence: CASSLESPLHF. CDR3 coding DNA: TGTGCCAGCAGCTTAGAATCACCCCTCCACTTT.

Of note for this clone: A read error may account for a junction end that differs from germline. The chain couples TRBV11-2 to TRBJ2-2; the match to TRBD2 covers 9 bases. CDR3 length: 15 residues. CDR1 is SGHAT, CDR2 FQNNGV, per germline. As DNA, the CDR3 is TGTGCCAGCAGCACCCTAGCGGGGAACACCGGGGAGCTGCTTTTT. The encoded protein is CASSTLAGNTGELLF.

The chain links TRBV30 to TRBJ1-4; D not resolved. The ends were cut back, 1 base at V and 4 bases at J, with 10 bases in the middle. The CDR3 totals 14 residues. The V gene's germline CDR1 is GTSNPN and CDR2 SVGIG (reference sequence). The CDR3 sequence: CAWSESWGNEKLFF. DNA for the CDR3: TGTGCCTGGAGTGAGAGTTGGGGTAATGAAAAACTGTTTTTT. Full variable domain (missing parts from reference TRBV30 and TRBJ1-4): SQTIHQWPATLVQPVGSPLSLECTVEGTSNPNLYWYRQAAGRGLQLLFYSVGIGQISSEVPQNLSASRPQDRQFILSSKKLLLSDSGFYLCAWSESWGNEKLFFGSGTQLSVL.

The chain is built from TRBV28 and TRBJ1-1, with TRBD1 matching over 10 bases. The germline V gene encodes CDR1 MDHEN and CDR2 SYDVKM. Losses at the gene ends were 5 bases for V and 3 bases for J; bases not matched to a gene: 6. The CDR3 is 15 residues long. The CDR3 loop reads CASSTTGGAYTEAFF. The CDR3 bases are TGTGCCAGCAGTACGACAGGGGGCGCGTACACTGAAGCTTTCTTT.

The chain combines TRBV7-6 with TRBJ2-5; D gene uncertain. Germline CDR1 SGHVS, CDR2 FNYEAQ. This CDR3 is built from 15 residues. V lost 6 bases, J lost 4 bases, and 18 bases lay in between. This chain's CDR3 is CASRKEFRRGETQYF. The CDR3 coding sequence is TGTGCCAGCAGGAAAGAGTTTCGGCGCGGAGAGACCCAGTACTTC.

This clone has just a few counts. This sequence joins TRBV6-5 and TRBJ2-7, with D unresolved. The CDR3 runs to 12 residues. Germline V gene lookup returns CDR1 MNHEY and CDR2 SVGAGI. V was pared by 6 bases and J by 5 bases, with 11 bases between. The CDR3 DNA sequence: TGTGCCAGCAGCCGACCCCCGCACGAGCAGTACTTC. As protein: CASSRPPHEQYF.

This clone has only a few counts. The chain is built from TRBV5-1 and TRBJ2-3, with 7 nucleotides matching TRBD2. Germline V gives CDR1 SGHRS, CDR2 YFSETQ. The V gene end was trimmed by 0 bases and the J gene end by 3 bases; junction bases not matched to a gene: 4. The CDR3 is 15 residues long. The CDR3 region has the DNA TGCGCCAGCAGCTTGGGCGGGGGTAAAACAGATACGCAGTATTTT. Its protein is CASSLGGGKTDTQYF.